The 11 T cell receptor beta chains presented below share a single source sample, sequenced in a study of PD-1 blockade in classical Hodgkin lymphoma. Each of the patients experienced relapse following autologous stem cell transplantation, and their brentuximab vedotin exposure differed. Sequencing was performed with immunoSEQ multiplex PCR; in TCRdb, only in-frame clones are kept and a portion is missing. The data contain 60,000 to 75,000 clones, roughly nine tenths of them singletons. Sequences were derived from peripheral blood mononuclear cells (PBMCs), sampled at baseline. The receptors originated from a human donor with classical Hodgkin lymphoma.

V gene TRBV19 combines with J gene TRBJ2-7, with 9 bases that match TRBD1. CDR1 is LNHDA and CDR2 is SQIVND in the germline V gene (reference sequence). The CDR3 runs to 15 residues. Losses at the gene ends were 4 bases for V and 3 bases for J; bases not matched to a gene: 7. CDR3 loop: CASSTPGQGRYEQYF. In DNA, the CDR3 is TGTGCCAGTAGTACCCCGGGACAGGGTCGCTACGAGCAGTACTTC.

This clone appeared once. V usage is TRBV19 and J usage is TRBJ2-3, with 12 bases aligning to TRBD2. The trim removed 10 bases at V and 7 bases at J, leaving 6 bases unmatched. Germline V gives CDR1 LNHDA, CDR2 SQIVND (reference sequence). The CDR3 is made up of 13 amino acids. The CDR3 region is CATLTSGGNTQYF. The DNA for the CDR3 is TGTGCCACCCTAACTAGCGGGGGGAATACGCAGTATTTT. The whole variable domain, remainder taken from reference TRBV19 and TRBJ2-3, is DGGITQSPKYLFRKEGQNVTLSCEQNLNHDAMYWYRQDPGQGLRLIYYSQIVNDFQKGDIAEGYSVSREKKESFPLTVTSAQKNPTAFYLCATLTSGGNTQYFGPGTRLTVL.

Only one count was recorded for this clone. CDR3 protein: CASSRLAGDQETQYF. In nucleotides, the CDR3 is TGTGCCAGTAGTCGACTAGCGGGAGACCAAGAGACCCAGTACTTC. The rearrangement uses TRBV19 and TRBJ2-5, with 12 bases fitting TRBD2. Germline V CDR1 and CDR2: LNHDA, SQIVND (reference sequence). CDR3 length equals 15 residues. V shed 5 bases, J shed 0 bases, and the junction held 1 base outside the gene matches.

V and J are TRBV28 and TRBJ2-4; the D gene is possibly TRBD2 (6 bases). Trimming removed 2 bases from V and 0 bases from J, with 8 bases in between. This CDR3 region has 15 residues. The germline V gene has CDR1 MDHEN and CDR2 SYDVKM. CDR3: CASSLQGLAKNIQYF. In DNA, the CDR3 is TGTGCCAGCAGTTTACAGGGACTAGCCAAAAACATTCAGTACTTC.

This clone was found a few times. This chain connects TRBV6-5 to TRBJ2-7, with 11 bases that match TRBD1. The CDR3 is 15 residues long. Per the germline V gene, CDR1 is MNHEY and CDR2 is SVGAGI. V was clipped by 2 bases and J by 3 bases; unmatched bases: 3. CDR3 nucleotide sequence: TGTGCCAGCAGTTACGGACAGGGGGCGCTCTACGAGCAGTACTTC. Translating it yields CASSYGQGALYEQYF.

The rearrangement links TRBV10-1 to TRBJ1-1; D unresolved. CDR3 length: 13 residues. The germline gives CDR1 WNHNN, CDR2 SYGVQD (reference sequence). V lost 6 bases and J lost 3, with 11 bases in between. CDR3 region: CASRRAGDTEAFF. The CDR3 DNA is TGCGCCAGCAGAAGGGCTGGGGACACTGAAGCTTTCTTT.

V and J are TRBV10-1 and TRBJ1-6; D gene ambiguous. Trimming shortened V by 5 bases and J by 6 bases, and 8 bases separated the two germline ends. Germline values: CDR1 WNHNN, CDR2 SYGVQD (reference sequence). CDR3 length equals 13 residues. CDR3: CASSLSLNSPLHF. The CDR3 DNA is TGCGCCAGCAGTTTGTCCCTTAATTCACCCCTCCACTTT.

The V gene is TRBV6-5, the J gene TRBJ1-1; D is ambiguous. The CDR3 is made up of 14 amino acids. V was clipped by 5 bases and J by 0 bases, with 10 bases between them. Per germline, CDR1 MNHEY and CDR2 SVGAGI. In nucleotides, the CDR3 is TGTGCCAGCAGTCAACCAACAGTGAACACTGAAGCTTTCTTT. Its protein is CASSQPTVNTEAFF.

The chain employs TRBV13 and TRBJ2-1; D call uncertain. The germline gives CDR1 PRHDT, CDR2 FYEKMQ (reference sequence). The V end lost 7 bases, the J end lost 10 bases, and 17 bases lay between the germline ends. The CDR3 is made up of 13 amino acids. The CDR3 protein is CASTPNNGIEQFF. For the CDR3, the DNA is TGTGCCAGCACCCCAAATAATGGCATCGAGCAGTTCTTC.

This clone appeared once. V usage is TRBV6-5 and J usage is TRBJ1-4; D not resolved. V was shortened by 6 bases and J by 0 bases, with 8 bases between the two germline ends. The CDR3 sequence is 14 residues long. Germline V gives CDR1 MNHEY, CDR2 SVGAGI. CDR3 protein: CASSTVATNEKLFF. CDR3 DNA sequence: TGTGCCAGCAGCACAGTCGCAACTAATGAAAAACTGTTTTTT.

The V gene is TRBV15, the J gene TRBJ2-1; 7 nucleotides line up with TRBD1. CDR1 and CDR2 from the germline V gene are LNHNV and YYDKDF (reference sequence). The V gene end was trimmed by 1 base and the J gene end by 7 bases; junction bases not matched to a gene: 7. There are 15 residues in the CDR3. The CDR3 protein is CATSRGEGGRNEQFF. The CDR3, as DNA: TGTGCCACCAGCAGAGGAGAAGGGGGCAGGAATGAGCAGTTCTTC. The complete variable domain, with remaining parts taken from reference TRBV15 and TRBJ2-1, reads DAMVIQNPRYQVTQFGKPVTLSCSQTLNHNVMYWYQQKSSQAPKLLFHYYDKDFNNEADTPDNFQSRRPNTSFCFLDIRSPGLGDTAMYLCATSRGEGGRNEQFFGPGTRLTVL.